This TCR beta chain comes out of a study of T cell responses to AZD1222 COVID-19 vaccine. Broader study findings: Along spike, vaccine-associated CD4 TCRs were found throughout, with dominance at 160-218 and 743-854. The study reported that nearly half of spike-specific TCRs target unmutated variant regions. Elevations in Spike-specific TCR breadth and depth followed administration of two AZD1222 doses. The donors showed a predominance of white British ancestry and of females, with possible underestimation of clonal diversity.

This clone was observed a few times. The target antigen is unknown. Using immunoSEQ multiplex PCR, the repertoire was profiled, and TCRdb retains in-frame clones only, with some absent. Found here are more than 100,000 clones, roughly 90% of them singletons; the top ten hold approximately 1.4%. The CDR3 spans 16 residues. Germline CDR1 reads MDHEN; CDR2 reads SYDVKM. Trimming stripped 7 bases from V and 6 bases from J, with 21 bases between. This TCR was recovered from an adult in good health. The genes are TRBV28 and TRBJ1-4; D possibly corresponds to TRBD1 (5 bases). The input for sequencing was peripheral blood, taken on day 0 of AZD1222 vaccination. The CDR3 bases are TGTGCCAGCACCTATCTGGGGCAGGGTTTGGATGAAAAACTGTTTTTT. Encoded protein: CASTYLGQGLDEKLFF.